Listed here are 9 T cell receptor beta chains from one sample, sequenced in a study of shared clonotypes between healthy human individuals. CD45RO-negative, CCR7-selected cells formed the naive CD8 fraction, which excluded terminally differentiated effector memory CD45RA+ cells. The method was immunoSEQ multiplex PCR; TCRdb's version includes in-frame clones alone and lacks a portion of them. Of approximately 720,000 clones in the sample, 92% are singletons; the top ten hold 24%. Sample: naive CD8+ T cells sorted from blood. All receptors come from a man aged 25 to 40 in good health.

The chain has TRBV11-2 and TRBJ2-7, with no clear D. Trimming stripped 1 base from V and 0 bases from J, with 10 bases between. The CDR3 spans 15 residues. CDR1 and CDR2 from the germline V gene are SGHAT and FQNNGV. The CDR3 is CASSLGGFASYEQYF. Here the CDR3 DNA reads TGTGCCAGCAGCTTAGGGGGATTCGCCTCCTACGAGCAGTACTTC.

The rearrangement joins TRBV27 to TRBJ1-5; D is ambiguous. Trimming left V 3 bases short and J 5 bases short, with 8 bases between. The CDR3 is 13 residues long. CDR1 is MNHEY, CDR2 SMNVEV, per germline (reference sequence). As DNA, the CDR3 is TGTGCCAGCAGTTTGTCAGTCTATCAGCCCCAGCATTTT. Translating it yields CASSLSVYQPQHF.

The J gene is TRBJ2-3, the V gene TRBV11-2, with TRBD2 matching over 8 bases. The CDR3 is 17 residues long. Germline V lookup: CDR1 SGHAT, CDR2 FQNNGV. Losses at the gene ends were 2 bases for V and 5 bases for J; bases not matched to a gene: 12. DNA for the CDR3: TGTGCCAGCAGCTTATCTGGTGGAGCGGGAGTAAGAGATACGCAGTATTTT. Its protein product is CASSLSGGAGVRDTQYF.

The genes are TRBV5-6 and TRBJ1-1, with TRBD1 matching 7 bases. Looked up from germline, CDR1 is SGHDT and CDR2 is YYEEEE. The CDR3 has 15 residues. Trimming cost V 4 bases and J 6 bases; bases outside gene matches: 12. CDR3 in amino acids: CASSGGQTMIAEAFF. The CDR3 bases are TGTGCCAGCAGCGGGGGACAGACGATGATTGCTGAAGCTTTCTTT.

This chain connects TRBV11-2 to TRBJ2-1, with 8 bases that match TRBD2. V shed 5 bases and J 1 base; nucleotides not matched to a gene: 7. Germline CDR1 reads SGHAT; CDR2 reads FQNNGV. The CDR3 loop spans 16 amino acids. The CDR3 DNA reads TGTGCCAGCAGCAGAAAAAGCGGGAGTTCCTACAATGAGCAGTTCTTC. Translating it yields CASSRKSGSSYNEQFF. Variable domain in full (rest from reference TRBV11-2 and TRBJ2-1): EAGVAQSPRYKIIEKRQSVAFWCNPISGHATLYWYQQILGQGPKLLIQFQNNGVVDDSQLPKDRFSAERLKGVDSTLKIQPAKLEDSAVYLCASSRKSGSSYNEQFFGPGTRLTVL.

This clone was observed once. V gene TRBV11-2 combines with J gene TRBJ2-3; TRBD2 aligns across 13 bases. Germline lookup yields CDR1 SGHAT and CDR2 FQNNGV. The trim removed 0 bases at V and 2 bases at J, leaving 2 bases unmatched. This CDR3 contains 17 residues. The CDR3 loop reads CASSLETSGRPTDTQYF. DNA of the CDR3: TGTGCCAGCAGCTTAGAGACTAGCGGGAGGCCCACAGATACGCAGTATTTT.

The CDR3 DNA is TGTGCCAGCAGCCCCCCGTGGCCACTGGAGCAGTATTTT. Encoded protein: CASSPPWPLEQYF. The chain couples TRBV7-6 to TRBJ2-3; D is undetermined. Trimming pared 5 bases from V and 11 bases from J, leaving 17 bases between. Germline-derived CDR1 and CDR2 are SGHVS and FNYEAQ. The CDR3 has 13 amino acids.

On this clone itself: Sequence at one end of the junction differs from germline and may be a read error. The V call is TRBV5-4, the J call TRBJ2-6, with D possibly matching TRBD2 (5 bases). The CDR3 has 19 residues. Germline V CDR1 and CDR2: SGHNT, YYREEE (reference sequence). The CDR3 protein is CASRLDPPAPGIAGNVLTF. CDR3 nucleotides: TGTGCCAGCAGGTTGGACCCTCCCGCTCCAGGAATCGCGGGCAACGTCCTGACTTTC.

V gene TRBV4-1 combines with J gene TRBJ2-1; 10 positions agree with TRBD1. After removal of 6 bases from V and 8 bases from J, the junction contained 10 bases not matched to a gene. Germline V CDR1 and CDR2: MGHRA, YSYEKL. The CDR3 extends over 15 amino acids. CDR3 sequence: CASSPSPGTGDEQFF. CDR3 in DNA: TGCGCCAGCAGTCCCTCGCCCGGGACAGGGGATGAGCAGTTCTTC.